Following are 8 T cell receptor beta chains from one sample sequenced in a study of Graves' ophthalmopathy and Graves' hyperthyroidism. Amplification of TCR beta CDR3 regions used RNA transcripts. The first-round RT-PCR employed HTBI primers together with the Qiagen OneStep RT-PCR kit. A multiplex PCR was then performed as the second round. One entry per CDR3 protein results from TCRdb running MiXCR on the multiplex PCR reads. The data contain 560,000 or so distinct CDR3 sequences, 35% to 45% of them singletons. Specimen: peripheral blood or thyroid tissue (not recorded which). The receptors derive from an adult man with Graves' hyperthyroidism.

This clonotype was detected only a few times. The V call is TRBV12-3 or TRBV12-4, the J call TRBJ1-1, with D possibly matching TRBD1 (6 bases). V gave up 6 bases and J gave up 6 bases, with 14 bases separating them. This CDR3 contains 13 residues. CDR3 sequence: CASSLQGSAEAFF. Here the CDR3 DNA reads TGTGCCAGCAGCCTACAGGGATCCGCTGAAGCTTTCTTT.

This clonotype was seen ten or more times. This sequence joins TRBV20-1 and TRBJ1-5, with TRBD1 matching 7 bases. CDR3 length: 18 amino acids. Germline lookup yields CDR1 DFQATT and CDR2 SNEGSKA (reference sequence). The junction had 18 bases not matched to a gene; V was cut back by 3 bases and J by 4 bases. CDR3 sequence reads: CSASSRGRGLGRNQPQHF. As DNA, the CDR3 is TGCAGTGCTAGTTCGCGAGGCAGGGGGTTGGGAAGGAATCAGCCCCAGCATTTT.

This clonotype was seen ten or more times. The V gene is TRBV9, the J gene TRBJ1-1; tentative D call: TRBD1 (5 bases). V gave up 4 bases and J gave up 4 bases, with 11 bases separating them. The CDR3 consists of 13 residues. CDR1 and CDR2 from the germline V gene are SGDLS and YYNGEE. CDR3: CASSKPGITEAFF. The CDR3 DNA sequence: TGTGCCAGCAGCAAACCAGGGATCACTGAAGCTTTCTTT.

The chain employs TRBV20-1 and TRBJ1-5, with 7 bases aligning to TRBD1. Trimming cost V 2 bases and J 6 bases; bases outside gene matches: 4. The CDR3 is 13 amino acids. Germline lookup yields CDR1 DFQATT and CDR2 SNEGSKA (reference sequence). This CDR3 reads CSARQGGSQPQHF. DNA for the CDR3: TGCAGTGCTAGACAGGGGGGTAGTCAGCCCCAGCATTTT.

The rearrangement uses TRBV16 and TRBJ1-5; D is uncertain. Trimming removed 1 base at V and 5 bases at J, with 15 bases between. Per the germline V gene, CDR1 is KGHSY and CDR2 is FQNENV. This CDR3 has 16 amino acids. The CDR3 spells CASSQFQDPADQPQHF. CDR3 DNA sequence: TGTGCCAGCAGCCAATTCCAAGACCCGGCTGATCAGCCCCAGCATTTT.

Note on this clonotype: This could be a read error, since a much larger clone is one nucleotide away. The rearrangement links TRBV6-1 to TRBJ2-5, with D uncertain. Germline V CDR1 and CDR2: MNHNS, SASEGT. The CDR3 is 12 residues long. The CDR3 loop reads CAGSDRSQTQYF. DNA of the CDR3: TGTGCCGGCAGTGATAGGAGTCAGACCCAGTACTTC.

This clonotype was recorded at least ten times. The chain carries TRBV12-3 or TRBV12-4 and TRBJ1-5; D not resolved. Trimming pared 2 bases from V and 6 bases from J, leaving 8 bases between. This CDR3 region has 13 residues. The CDR3 DNA sequence: TGTGCCAGCAGTTTATCCCGGGGTCAGCCCCAGCATTTT. It encodes CASSLSRGQPQHF.

The CDR3 here is CASSIRTGAYTEAFF. DNA for the CDR3: TGTGCCAGTAGTATAAGAACGGGGGCGTACACTGAAGCTTTCTTT. The chain links TRBV19 to TRBJ1-1; a possible D gene is TRBD1 (6 bases). Between the trimmed V and J ends, which lost 2 bases and 3 bases, there was a span of 13 bases. Germline V gene sequence: CDR1 LNHDA, CDR2 SQIVND (reference sequence). CDR3 size: 15 residues.